The 19 T cell receptor beta chains reported below all come from one sample, sequenced in a study of T cells in Graves' hyperthyroidism and ophthalmopathy. Regions amplified from RNA transcripts were the TCR beta CDR3 regions. First-round RT-PCR of the TCR CDR3 relied on the HTBI primer set. One entry per CDR3 protein results from TCRdb running MiXCR on the multiplex PCR reads. The table lists about 320,000 distinct CDR3 sequences, 16% of them singletons. Material: blood. These receptors were collected from a young man with Graves' hyperthyroidism.

This clonotype was seen only once. A much larger clone is a single base away; this may be a read error. The chain has TRBV20-1 and TRBJ2-2; D might be TRBD2 (6 bases). CDR1 and CDR2 (germline): DFQATT, SNEGSKA (reference sequence). This CDR3 comprises 14 residues. The CDR3 region is CSARALANAGELFF. The CDR3, as DNA: TGCAGTGCTAGAGCCCTAGCGAACGCCGGGGAGCTGTTTTTT.

On this clonotype: A much larger clonotype is one base distant, so this may be a read error. V and J are TRBV13 and TRBJ1-4; TRBD1 matches at 9 bases. Germline V lookup: CDR1 PRHDT, CDR2 FYEKMQ (reference sequence). The CDR3 is 14 residues long. The CDR3 nucleotides are TGTGCCAGCAGTCTCGACAGGGGGAATGGAAAACTGTTTTTT. This gives the protein CASSLDRGNGKLFF.

The sample holds a few counts of this clonotype. The chain joins TRBV29-1 to TRBJ2-7; no clear D gene. This CDR3 is built from 12 residues. Per germline, CDR1 SQVTM and CDR2 ANQGSEA. The V end was cut by 3 bases, the J end by 2 bases, with 8 bases between. DNA for the CDR3: TGCAGCGTTGAGTTTGGCACCTACGAGCAGTACTTC. This translates into CSVEFGTYEQYF.

Notes on this clonotype: The junction shows a germline mismatch at one end, possibly a read error. This chain links TRBV28 with TRBJ2-7; 7 nucleotides match TRBD1. Germline V gene data show CDR1 as MDHEN and CDR2 as SYDVKM. CDR3 length: 14 residues. The CDR3 sequence: CAGSFGTASYEQYF. The CDR3 coding sequence is TGTGCCGGCAGTTTCGGGACAGCCTCCTACGAGCAGTACTTC.

This clonotype was seen ten or more times. The chain carries TRBV20-1 and TRBJ2-7, with 7 bases matching TRBD2. The V gene's germline CDR1 is DFQATT and CDR2 SNEGSKA (reference sequence). This CDR3 has 14 residues. With V trimmed by 3 bases and J by 0 bases, 5 bases remained unmatched. CDR3 sequence (DNA): TGCAGTGCTAGGGAGCGGGGTCGCTCCTACGAGCAGTACTTC. It codes for CSARERGRSYEQYF.

This clonotype was counted only a few times. V and J are TRBV20-1 and TRBJ2-5; 11 bases fit TRBD2. V was clipped by 6 bases and J by 4 bases; unmatched bases: 7. In germline, CDR1 is DFQATT, CDR2 SNEGSKA (reference sequence). This CDR3 spans 14 amino acids. CDR3 in amino acids: CSALRLAGLETQYF. The CDR3 coding sequence is TGCAGTGCCCTAAGACTAGCGGGATTAGAGACCCAGTACTTC.

In DNA form, the CDR3 reads TGTGCCAGCAGCGAGACGGACAGCTGGTATGGCTACACCTTC. Its protein product is CASSETDSWYGYTF. This chain uses TRBV5-6 with TRBJ1-2; the D gene is possibly TRBD1 (6 bases). The germline V and J ends were trimmed by 4 bases and 5 bases, with 15 bases remaining between them. The CDR3 covers 14 residues. The germline V gene encodes CDR1 SGHDT and CDR2 YYEEEE.

The rearrangement uses TRBV6-1 and TRBJ1-6, with D unresolved. V was shortened by 3 bases and J by 9 bases, with 15 bases between the two germline ends. Germline V lookup: CDR1 MNHNS, CDR2 SASEGT. The CDR3 is 15 residues long. The CDR3 protein is CASSDKSRVTSPLHF. CDR3 DNA: TGTGCCAGCAGTGATAAGTCAAGGGTGACTTCACCCCTCCACTTT.

This clonotype was seen a handful of times. This chain joins TRBV12-3 or TRBV12-4 and TRBJ1-2; no definite D call. V was cut by 1 base and J by 7 bases, with 16 bases left in between. CDR3 length: 15 amino acids. Here the CDR3 reads CASSLGGGGSLGYTF. CDR3 DNA sequence: TGTGCCAGCAGTTTAGGTGGCGGCGGCTCCCTTGGCTACACCTTC.

At least ten counts were recorded for this clonotype. The chain has TRBV27 and TRBJ2-7, with D maybe TRBD2 (6 bases). Germline V gene lookup returns CDR1 MNHEY and CDR2 SMNVEV (reference sequence). V lost 2 bases, J lost 6 bases, and 11 bases lay in between. The CDR3 runs 13 residues. In DNA, the CDR3 is TGTGCCAGCAGTTTACGGGGAGGCGCCGAGCAGTACTTC. Amino acid sequence: CASSLRGGAEQYF.

In regard to this clonotype: This sequence may be a read error, since a much larger clone differs from it by one base. The rearrangement uses TRBV30 and TRBJ2-6; no clear D. This CDR3 region has 14 residues. Germline CDR1 and CDR2: GTSNPN and SVGIG (reference sequence). For the CDR3, the DNA is TGTGCCCGGAGTTGGGAATCTGGGGCCAACGTCCTGACTTTC. It is translated as CARSWESGANVLTF.

In its sample, this clonotype was seen many times. The CDR3 DNA is TGTGCCAGCAGTTTATCGGGGGACGGGGTACCGTACTACGAGCAGTACTTC. Protein sequence: CASSLSGDGVPYYEQYF. The chain has TRBV27 and TRBJ2-7; D possibly matches TRBD1 or TRBD2 (5 bases each). Trimming left V 0 bases short and J 3 bases short, with 18 bases between. The germline V gene has CDR1 MNHEY and CDR2 SMNVEV (reference sequence). There are 17 residues in the CDR3.

The chain carries TRBV5-4 and TRBJ2-7; D unresolved. The CDR3 runs to 12 residues. Germline lookup yields CDR1 SGHNT and CDR2 YYREEE (reference sequence). Deletions cut 1 base from V and 4 bases from J, with 6 bases between. The CDR3 sequence: CASSLRNYEQYF. Written as DNA, the CDR3 is TGTGCCAGCAGCTTGAGAAATTACGAGCAGTACTTC.

This clonotype appeared many times. The chain joins TRBV7-3 to TRBJ2-1, with TRBD1 matching 9 bases. Trimming took 4 bases from V and 1 from J; bases not matched to a gene: 2. Germline CDR1 is SGHTA and CDR2 is FQGTGA. This CDR3 comprises 15 residues. Here the CDR3 reads CASSSDRGSYNEQFF. CDR3 bases: TGTGCCAGCAGCTCCGACAGGGGGTCCTACAATGAGCAGTTCTTC.

This clonotype has ten or more counts. The rearrangement uses TRBV11-2 and TRBJ2-3; 7 bases map to TRBD1. Germline lookup yields CDR1 SGHAT and CDR2 FQNNGV. This CDR3 is built from 13 residues. Trimming cost V 5 bases and J 6 bases; bases outside gene matches: 5. The CDR3 DNA sequence: TGTGCCAGCAGCCGGAACAGGGGCGATACGCAGTATTTT. Protein product: CASSRNRGDTQYF.

This clonotype was found many times. In DNA, the CDR3 is TGCGCCAGCAGCTTATTACCCGACAGCAATGAGCAGTTCTTC. The encoded protein is CASSLLPDSNEQFF. The rearrangement links TRBV5-1 to TRBJ2-1; a weak D match, TRBD1 (5 bases). Germline lookup yields CDR1 SGHRS and CDR2 YFSETQ. Trimming cost V 2 bases and J 6 bases, with 12 bases left between them. The CDR3 has 14 amino acids.

A word on this clonotype: A much larger clonotype is one base distant, so this may be a read error. The chain has TRBV6-2 or TRBV6-3 and TRBJ2-1; 7 bases align to TRBD1. The J call could be wrong; TRBJ2-7 is a better fit for the DNA end. The CDR3 loop spans 13 amino acids. CDR1 is MNHEY and CDR2 is SVGEGT in the germline V gene. For the CDR3, the DNA is TGTGCCAGCAGGAGGGACAGCAGCAATGAGCAGTACTTC. This sequence encodes CASRRDSSNEQYF.

This clonotype showed up just a few times. This chain uses TRBV6-2 or TRBV6-3 with TRBJ2-5; 7 bases line up with TRBD1. J lost 5 bases, V lost 8 bases, and 5 bases had no gene match. Germline V CDR1 and CDR2: MNHEY, SVGEGT. There are 12 residues in the CDR3. CDR3: CASGQDRETQYF. CDR3 bases: TGTGCCAGCGGGCAGGACAGGGAGACCCAGTACTTC.

Many counts were recorded for this clonotype. The chain couples TRBV20-1 to TRBJ2-7, with D tentatively TRBD2 (6 bases). Germline CDR1 is DFQATT and CDR2 is SNEGSKA (reference sequence). This CDR3 is 14 amino acids long. Trimming removed 2 bases from V and 5 bases from J, with 16 bases in between. The CDR3 region is CSARLEATGDEQYF. CDR3 bases: TGCAGTGCTAGACTGGAGGCTACGGGAGACGAGCAGTACTTC.